These 27 T cell receptor beta chains originate from one sample sequenced in a study of T cell repertoires in cytomegalovirus infection. MiXCR, applied by TCRdb to the reads, yields one record per CDR3 protein. The sample contains 160,000 or so distinct CDR3 sequences, around a quarter of which appear only once. Sequencing input: PBMCs. The receptors here all came from a human donor in good health (CMV status not recorded). Some clones in this sample may be carry-over from other donors' samples.

This clonotype appeared once. For the CDR3, the DNA is TGCAGTGCTAGAGATGTGACTAGTACCTACGAGCAGTACTTC. Its translation is CSARDVTSTYEQYF. The J gene is TRBJ2-7, the V gene TRBV20-1, with D perhaps TRBD2 (6 bases). The CDR3 length is 14 residues. The V end lost 0 bases, the J end lost 2 bases, and 11 bases lay between the germline ends. CDR1 and CDR2 (germline): DFQATT, SNEGSKA (reference sequence).

The chain recombines TRBV7-9 with TRBJ1-2, with D possibly being TRBD1 (6 bases). CDR1 and CDR2 from the germline V gene are SEHNR and FQNEAQ (reference sequence). V was clipped by 5 bases and J by 8 bases, with 18 bases between them. This CDR3 spans 14 amino acids. In DNA, the CDR3 is TGTGCCAGCAGCCACGGGACACTAGAGGGAGGCTACACCTTC. Protein sequence: CASSHGTLEGGYTF.

This clonotype has a handful of counts. This chain links TRBV28 with TRBJ2-1; the D gene could be TRBD1 or TRBD2 (6 bases each). Trimming cost V 3 bases and J 7 bases, with 22 bases left between them. Germline V gene data show CDR1 as MDHEN and CDR2 as SYDVKM. This CDR3 is 17 amino acids long. Here the CDR3 DNA reads TGTGCCAGCAGTTTCTCCGAAGGGGGAGGCTATATGAATGAGCAGTTCTTC. Amino acid sequence: CASSFSEGGGYMNEQFF.

This clonotype was observed a handful of times. The V gene is TRBV28, the J gene TRBJ1-5; TRBD1 aligns across 7 bases. The CDR3 consists of 16 residues. J gave up 0 bases and V 5 bases, and 7 bases lay outside the gene matches. CDR1 is MDHEN, CDR2 SYDVKM, per germline. The CDR3: CASSPRQGPSNQPQHF. Here the CDR3 DNA reads TGTGCCAGCAGTCCCAGACAGGGCCCTAGCAATCAGCCCCAGCATTTT. The full variable domain, in which reference TRBV28 and TRBJ1-5 provide the parts outside the CDR3, is DVKVTQSSRYLVKRTGEKVFLECVQDMDHENMFWYRQDPGLGLRLIYFSYDVKMKEKGDIPEGYSVSREKKERFSLILESASTNQTSMYLCASSPRQGPSNQPQHFGDGTRLSIL.

This chain uses TRBV6-5 with TRBJ1-4; 8 nucleotides align to TRBD1. V shed 6 bases, J shed 5 bases, and the junction held 5 bases outside the gene matches. The germline gives CDR1 MNHEY, CDR2 SVGAGI. The CDR3 has 14 residues. CDR3 nucleotide sequence: TGTGCCAGCAGATTTACAGGGGGGAATGAAAAACTGTTTTTT. Protein sequence: CASRFTGGNEKLFF.

This chain links TRBV28 with TRBJ1-5, with a tentative D call TRBD1 (5 bases). Trimming took 7 bases from V and 4 from J, leaving 8 bases between them. The CDR3 is made up of 12 amino acids. Looked up from germline, CDR1 is MDHEN and CDR2 is SYDVKM. As DNA, the CDR3 is TGTGCCAGCACCAGGGCAAATCAGCCCCAGCATTTT. Translated, it gives CASTRANQPQHF.

The rearrangement links TRBV7-8 to TRBJ2-1; 10 bases are shared with TRBD2. V lost 8 bases, J lost 7 bases, and 11 bases stayed unmatched. CDR1 SGHVS and CDR2 FQNEAQ come from the germline V gene. The CDR3 has 15 amino acids. CDR3 coding DNA: TGTGCCAGCGGCCAAGCGGGGGGGCTTCGTAATGAGCAGTTCTTC. Amino acid sequence: CASGQAGGLRNEQFF.

This clonotype has at least ten counts. The chain carries TRBV28 and TRBJ2-1, with a possible D match to TRBD2 (5 bases). This CDR3 has 14 residues. V gave up 2 bases and J gave up 3 bases, with 8 bases separating them. Germline loops: CDR1 MDHEN, CDR2 SYDVKM. Here the CDR3 DNA reads TGTGCCAGCAGTTTAGAGGGCGGCTACAATGAGCAGTTCTTC. Translated, it gives CASSLEGGYNEQFF.

The chain carries TRBV9 and TRBJ2-1; 7 bases match TRBD2. The ends lost 0 bases at V and 7 bases at J; junction bases unmatched: 4. Germline-derived CDR1 and CDR2 are SGDLS and YYNGEE. This CDR3 has 14 residues. The CDR3 DNA is TGTGCCAGCAGCGTAGTGGGAGGGGAAAATGAGCAGTTCTTC. It specifies CASSVVGGENEQFF.

The chain joins TRBV9 to TRBJ2-3, with unresolved D. V was shortened by 0 bases and J by 0 bases, with 8 bases between the two germline ends. Germline V lookup: CDR1 SGDLS, CDR2 YYNGEE. This CDR3 has 15 amino acids. CDR3 residues: CASSVVATSTDTQYF. CDR3 coding DNA: TGTGCCAGCAGCGTAGTTGCGACCAGCACAGATACGCAGTATTTT.

The chain couples TRBV14 to TRBJ2-2; D is unresolved. Per germline, CDR1 SGHDN and CDR2 FVKESK. The CDR3 loop spans 15 amino acids. Trimming took off 1 base at V and 2 bases at J, with 8 bases between the two ends. This chain's CDR3 is CASSQVRVNTGELFF. The CDR3 DNA reads as TGTGCCAGCAGCCAAGTTCGGGTTAACACCGGGGAGCTGTTTTTT.

The genes are TRBV20-1 and TRBJ2-3; TRBD2 matches 12 bases. The CDR3 has 15 residues. Germline CDR1 is DFQATT and CDR2 is SNEGSKA (reference sequence). V was pared by 0 bases and J by 3 bases, with 1 base of the junction left unmatched. CDR3 residues: CSARDLAGGTDTQYF. DNA for the CDR3: TGCAGTGCTAGAGATCTAGCGGGAGGGACAGATACGCAGTATTTT.

Only a few counts were recorded for this clonotype. The V call is TRBV4-3, the J call TRBJ2-1; 11 bases line up with TRBD2. This CDR3 comprises 15 residues. With V trimmed by 4 bases and J by 4 bases, 3 bases remained unmatched. Germline V gene sequence: CDR1 LGHNA, CDR2 YSLEER. DNA of the CDR3: TGCGCCAGCAGCCCGACTAGCGGGGAGTACAATGAGCAGTTCTTC. It is translated as CASSPTSGEYNEQFF.

At least ten counts were recorded for this clonotype. The chain uses TRBV10-3 and TRBJ2-3; 9 positions match TRBD2. Trimming removed 4 bases from V and 2 bases from J; junction bases left unmatched: 4. CDR3 size: 15 residues. The germline gives CDR1 ENHRY, CDR2 SYGVKD. The DNA for the CDR3 is TGTGCCATCAGTGTGGCTAGCGGGGTCACAGATACGCAGTATTTT. Protein product: CAISVASGVTDTQYF.

The chain carries TRBV20-1 and TRBJ2-5, with a possible D match to TRBD2 (5 bases). In germline, CDR1 is DFQATT, CDR2 SNEGSKA (reference sequence). The CDR3 length is 15 residues. With 2 bases removed from V and 4 bases from J, the gap between germline ends came to 17 bases. The CDR3 region is CSARPIRERIETQYF. For the CDR3, the DNA is TGCAGTGCTAGACCGATAAGGGAGAGAATAGAGACCCAGTACTTC.

This clonotype was seen only a few times. J is TRBJ1-6 and V is TRBV7-8; weak D call: TRBD1 (5 bases). The CDR3 sequence is 17 residues long. Germline loops: CDR1 SGHVS, CDR2 FQNEAQ. Trimming shortened V by 8 bases and J by 0 bases, and 17 bases separated the two germline ends. The CDR3 here is CASWDLDGGSYNSPLHF. CDR3 DNA sequence: TGTGCCAGCTGGGACCTAGACGGTGGCTCCTATAATTCACCCCTCCACTTT. Together with reference TRBV7-8 and TRBJ1-6, the CDR3 gives the full variable domain: GAGVSQSPRYKVAKRGQDVALRCDPISGHVSLFWYQQALGQGPEFLTYFQNEAQLDKSGLPSDRFFAERPEGSVSTLKIQRTQQEDSAVYLCASWDLDGGSYNSPLHFGNGTRLTVT.

The CDR3 bases are TGCAGCTCCGGAGGTGGCACTGAAGCTTTCTTT. This encodes CSSGGGTEAFF. The V gene is TRBV29-1, the J gene TRBJ1-1; D unclear. This CDR3 is 11 amino acids long. Germline V gene sequence: CDR1 SQVTM, CDR2 ANQGSEA. The ends were cut back, 8 bases at V and 4 bases at J, with 11 bases in the middle.

This clonotype was recorded a few times. The rearrangement joins TRBV29-1 to TRBJ2-7, with TRBD2 matching over 10 bases. CDR1 is SQVTM, CDR2 ANQGSEA, per germline. The CDR3 length is 16 residues. The J segment lost 0 bases and the V segment lost 7 bases, leaving 12 bases of the junction unmatched. The CDR3 DNA follows: TGCAGCGCCGCGGGACTAGCGAAGCCGAGCTCCTACGAGCAGTACTTC. The encoded protein is CSAAGLAKPSSYEQYF.

V is TRBV7-9 and J is TRBJ2-5; D uncertain. CDR1 and CDR2 from the germline V gene are SEHNR and FQNEAQ (reference sequence). V was clipped by 2 bases and J by 2 bases, with 9 bases between them. The CDR3 has 14 amino acids. The DNA of the CDR3 is TGTGCCAGCAGCTTATCGGTAGGACAAGAGACCCAGTACTTC. It translates to CASSLSVGQETQYF.

V gene TRBV10-3 combines with J gene TRBJ1-2; possible D gene TRBD1, 5 bases. Per germline, CDR1 ENHRY and CDR2 SYGVKD. The CDR3 runs 17 residues. With 3 bases removed from V and 6 bases from J, the gap between germline ends came to 23 bases. This CDR3 is CAISDGEGRGILDGYTF. The CDR3 coding sequence is TGTGCCATCAGTGACGGTGAAGGGAGGGGAATATTGGATGGCTACACCTTC.

This clonotype was seen repeatedly, ten times or more. This chain joins TRBV27 and TRBJ2-7; TRBD1 aligns across 10 bases. The CDR3 runs to 15 residues. Unmatched junction bases numbered 7, after V lost 5 bases and J lost 3 bases. CDR1 MNHEY and CDR2 SMNVEV come from the germline V gene (reference sequence). The DNA of the CDR3 is TGTGCCAGCAGTCTCGCCGGGACAGGGGTCTACGAGCAGTACTTC. Protein product: CASSLAGTGVYEQYF.

The rearrangement uses TRBV24-1 and TRBJ1-2, with D unresolved. Trimming stripped 0 bases from V and 6 bases from J, with 7 bases between. Germline V lookup: CDR1 KGHDR, CDR2 SFDVKD. The CDR3 length is 13 residues. CDR3 region: CATSDLEQDGYTF. CDR3 in DNA: TGTGCCACCAGTGATTTGGAGCAGGATGGCTACACCTTC.

This clonotype was observed many times. The chain carries TRBV6-5 and TRBJ1-1; TRBD1 might be the D (5 bases). The CDR3 runs 16 residues. Trimming took 2 bases from V and 0 from J, leaving 13 bases between them. Per germline, CDR1 MNHEY and CDR2 SVGAGI. CDR3 region: CASSYRDGTMNTEAFF. The CDR3, as DNA: TGTGCCAGCAGTTACCGGGACGGAACCATGAACACTGAAGCTTTCTTT.

V gene TRBV19 combines with J gene TRBJ1-6; TRBD1 is a possible D gene (5 bases). V lost 11 bases, J lost 7 bases, and 15 bases lay in between. The CDR3 spans 13 residues. The germline V gene has CDR1 LNHDA and CDR2 SQIVND (reference sequence). CDR3 protein: CASKRRENSPLHF. In nucleotides, the CDR3 is TGTGCCTCGAAGCGCAGGGAGAATTCACCCCTCCACTTT.

This sequence joins TRBV19 and TRBJ2-7; 8 bases align to TRBD2. Germline loops: CDR1 LNHDA, CDR2 SQIVND (reference sequence). The CDR3 consists of 17 residues. The junction had 17 bases not matched to a gene; V was cut back by 5 bases and J by 5 bases. CDR3 DNA sequence: TGTGCCAGTAGTCCACCCGGGGGGCTAGCGGGCATCGACGAGCAGTACTTC. This gives the protein CASSPPGGLAGIDEQYF. Supplemented by reference TRBV19 and TRBJ2-7, the full variable domain reads DGGITQSPKYLFRKEGQNVTLSCEQNLNHDAMYWYRQDPGQGLRLIYYSQIVNDFQKGDIAEGYSVSREKKESFPLTVTSAQKNPTAFYLCASSPPGGLAGIDEQYFGPGTRLTVT.

V usage is TRBV7-6 and J usage is TRBJ1-3; D not certain. Germline CDR1 reads SGHVS; CDR2 reads FNYEAQ. This CDR3 contains 14 residues. The germline V and J ends were trimmed by 5 bases and 3 bases, with 11 bases remaining between them. The CDR3 DNA reads as TGTGCCAGCAGCGTCGGAGGACTTGGAAACACCATATATTTT. Translation: CASSVGGLGNTIYF. Full variable domain (remainder filled in from reference TRBV7-6 and TRBJ1-3): GAGVSQSPRYKVTKRGQDVALRCDPISGHVSLYWYRQALGQGPEFLTYFNYEAQQDKSGLPNDRFSAERPEGSISTLTIQRTEQRDSAMYRCASSVGGLGNTIYFGEGSWLTVV.

The chain carries TRBV12-3 or TRBV12-4 and TRBJ1-5; D is ambiguous. Deletions cut 2 bases from V and 4 bases from J, with 12 bases between. This CDR3 spans 15 amino acids. CDR3 nucleotide sequence: TGTGCCAGCAGTTTAACTTGGCAGAATAATCAGCCCCAGCATTTT. It is translated as CASSLTWQNNQPQHF.